This is a list of T cell receptor beta chains from one sample in a study of blood T cell repertoires in COVID-19. The repertoire was sequenced with immunoSEQ multiplex PCR; TCRdb's copy has only in-frame clones and lacks some. The data hold more than 90,000 clones, with 55% to 80% observed a single time. Specimen: peripheral blood. The receptors come from a woman aged 60-70 years in a cohort sampled during active or convalescent COVID-19. CDR3s include the opening cysteine and the closing phenylalanine or tryptophan. D genes are given only for firm matches. Clone size is stated in some rows and not others, as once, few, many or a class when expanded.

TRBV11-2 NA NA CASSLVRLRDQETQYF
TRBV5-1 NA NA CASSLVVGGAMNTEAFF
TRBV12-3/TRBV12-4 NA once CASSFTPGNTIYF
TRBV13 NA NA CASSLENLGIEAFF
TRBV5-1 TRBD1 few CASSLAQGQGATNYGYTF
TRBV7-2 NA once CASSLDPGRLAGRETQYF
TRBV4-2 NA once CASSTQGSSYEQYF
TRBV24-1 TRBD1 once CATSAGQGSIGNTEAFF
TRBV20-1 NA few CSASSQGKSGYSNQPQHF
TRBV10-3 NA NA CAISQGNWEQFF
TRBV4-1 TRBD2 few CASSQEPPVLAGSTDTQYF
TRBV5-4 TRBD1 NA CASSSPGQGKYSSYNEQFF
TRBV7-9 NA once CASSLAGAEADTQYF
TRBV18 NA once CASSPPVGAGAKNIQYF
TRBV19 NA NA CASSQRGMNTEAFF
TRBV6-4 TRBD1 NA CASRGQNYGYTF
TRBV4-1 TRBD2 NA CASSQVGRVGGEQFF
TRBV18 TRBD1 NA CASSPLGNRGAGGYTF
TRBV7-3 TRBD2 few CASSPGPRRLTGGTGELFF
TRBV4-1 TRBD1 many CATTPGTGIANYGYTF
TRBV25-1 NA NA CASSTGVNTEAFF
TRBV7-7 NA NA CASSPGHGGGELFF
TRBV19 TRBD2 NA CASSRLAGSTGELFF
TRBV7-9 TRBD1 few CASSLTGGVGELFF
TRBV7-6 TRBD2 NA CASSPLAGGHAGELFF
TRBV27 TRBD1 NA CASSPRWDSYGYTF
TRBV4-1 NA few CASSQVGGRVGNQPQHF
TRBV19 TRBD1 NA CASSRGTVNYGYTF
TRBV5-6 NA few CASSYDTSLNTEAFF
TRBV18 TRBD1 NA CASSPPGTGSYEQYF
TRBV9 NA few CASSVGHRAANYGYTF
TRBV25-1 NA NA CASSESPLTDTQYF
TRBV29-1 NA NA CSVEVGPDQPQHF
TRBV18 TRBD1 NA CASSQNRGIQETQYF
TRBV25-1 NA NA CASRRTDSYEQYF
TRBV27 NA NA CASRELPTYEQYF
TRBV4-1 TRBD1 few CASSSGQMRGAFF
TRBV14 TRBD1 NA CASSQETGGVSTDTQYF
TRBV2 NA NA CASKAEIGEKLFF
TRBV6-2/TRBV6-3 TRBD1 NA CASSTGTGRGGSYNSPLHF
TRBV7-3 NA NA CASSLIPLHRDTDTQYF
TRBV19 NA NA CASSIVRVTNEKLFF
TRBV6-2/TRBV6-3 NA NA CASSYLAAPFFRGPLHF
TRBV5-1 TRBD1 few CASRLAGQGRPGELFF
TRBV10-3 NA NA CAISEGGYEQYF
TRBV5-1 TRBD2 NA CASSLVGFGTSGNYEQYF
TRBV6-2/TRBV6-3 NA NA CASSLRGNEQFF
TRBV19 TRBD2 NA CASSVPGGRETQYF
TRBV5-6 NA NA CASSFQGWDEKLFF
TRBV2 NA NA CASSEAADSFAYNSPLHF
TRBV19 TRBD1 NA CASSHRQGAQPQHF
TRBV18 NA NA CASSGVVQETQYF
TRBV2 NA few CASSSDSRTGELFF
TRBV5-6 TRBD1 NA CASSPGTGGVDEQYF
TRBV6-1 NA NA CASSERRGGDTEAFF
TRBV4-1 TRBD2 NA CASSQVWTSGGNEQFF
TRBV7-2 NA NA CASSLQATYGYTF
TRBV5-6 TRBD1 once CASRGLGTGGQETQYF